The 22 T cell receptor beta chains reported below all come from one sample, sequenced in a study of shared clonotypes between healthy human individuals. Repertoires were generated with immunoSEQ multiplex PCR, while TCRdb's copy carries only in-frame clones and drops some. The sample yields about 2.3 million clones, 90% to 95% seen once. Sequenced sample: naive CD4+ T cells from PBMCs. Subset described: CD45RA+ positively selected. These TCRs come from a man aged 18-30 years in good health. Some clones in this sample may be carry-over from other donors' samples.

The chain's CDR3 is CASSPGTPNTGELFF. As DNA, the CDR3 is TGTGCCAGCAGCCCCGGGACCCCGAACACCGGGGAGCTGTTTTTT. V usage is TRBV5-6 and J usage is TRBJ2-2, with D possibly called TRBD1 or TRBD2 (5 bases each). CDR1 is SGHDT, CDR2 YYEEEE, per germline. V gave up 4 bases and J gave up 0 bases, with 10 bases separating them. The CDR3 extends over 15 amino acids.

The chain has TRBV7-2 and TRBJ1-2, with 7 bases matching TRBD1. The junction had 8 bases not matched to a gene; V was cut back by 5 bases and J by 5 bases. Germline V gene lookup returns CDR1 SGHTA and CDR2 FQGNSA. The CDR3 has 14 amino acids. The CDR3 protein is CASSQGTAAYGYTF. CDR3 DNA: TGTGCCAGCAGCCAAGGGACAGCGGCTTATGGCTACACCTTC.

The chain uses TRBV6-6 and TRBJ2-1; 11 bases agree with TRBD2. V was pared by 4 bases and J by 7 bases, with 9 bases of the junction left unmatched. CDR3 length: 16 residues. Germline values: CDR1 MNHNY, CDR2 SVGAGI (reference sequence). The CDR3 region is CASSSPSGRKLNEQFF. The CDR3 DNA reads TGTGCCAGCAGTTCCCCTAGCGGGAGGAAGTTAAATGAGCAGTTCTTC.

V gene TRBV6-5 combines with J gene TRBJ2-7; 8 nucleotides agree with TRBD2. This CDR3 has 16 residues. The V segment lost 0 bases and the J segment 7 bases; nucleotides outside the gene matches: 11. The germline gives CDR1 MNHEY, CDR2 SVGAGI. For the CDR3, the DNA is TGTGCCAGCAGTTACTCGGTAAATAGCGGGATGCGAGAGCAGTACTTC. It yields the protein CASSYSVNSGMREQYF.

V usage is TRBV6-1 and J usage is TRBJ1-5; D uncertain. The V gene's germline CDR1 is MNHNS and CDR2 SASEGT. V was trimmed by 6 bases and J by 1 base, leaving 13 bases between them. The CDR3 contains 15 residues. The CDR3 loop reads CASRSETVSNQPQHF. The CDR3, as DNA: TGTGCCAGCAGGTCCGAGACGGTGAGCAATCAGCCCCAGCATTTT.

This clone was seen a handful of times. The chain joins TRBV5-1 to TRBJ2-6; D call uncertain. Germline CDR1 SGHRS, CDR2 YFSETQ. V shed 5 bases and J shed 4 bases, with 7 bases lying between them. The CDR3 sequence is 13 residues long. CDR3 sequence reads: CASRVDGANVLTF. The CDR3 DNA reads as TGCGCCAGCAGGGTGGACGGGGCCAACGTCCTGACTTTC. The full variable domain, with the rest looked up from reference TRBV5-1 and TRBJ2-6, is KAGVTQTPRYLIKTRGQQVTLSCSPISGHRSVSWYQQTPGQGLQFLFEYFSETQRNKGNFPGRFSGRQFSNSRSEMNVSTLELGDSALYLCASRVDGANVLTFGAGSRLTVL.

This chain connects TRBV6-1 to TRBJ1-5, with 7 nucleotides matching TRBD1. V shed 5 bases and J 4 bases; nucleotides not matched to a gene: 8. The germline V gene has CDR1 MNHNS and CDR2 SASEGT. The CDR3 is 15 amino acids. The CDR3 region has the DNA TGTGCCAGCAGTCGGGACAGTAGATTAAATCAGCCCCAGCATTTT. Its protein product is CASSRDSRLNQPQHF.

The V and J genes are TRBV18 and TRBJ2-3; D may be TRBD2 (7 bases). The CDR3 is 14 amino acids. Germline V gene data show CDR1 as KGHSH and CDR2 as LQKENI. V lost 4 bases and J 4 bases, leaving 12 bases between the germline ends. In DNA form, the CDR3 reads TGTGCCAGCTCACGCCCGCGGGGGCCAGATACGCAGTATTTT. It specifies CASSRPRGPDTQYF.

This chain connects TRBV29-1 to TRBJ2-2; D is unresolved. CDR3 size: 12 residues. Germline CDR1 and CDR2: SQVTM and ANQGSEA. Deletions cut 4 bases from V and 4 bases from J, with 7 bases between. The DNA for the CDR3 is TGCAGCGTTGGCCTATTCACCGGGGAGCTGTTTTTT. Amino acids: CSVGLFTGELFF.

The DNA for the CDR3 is TGTGCCAGCAGACAACTACCGAACACCGGGGAGCTGTTTTTT. Protein product: CASRQLPNTGELFF. The chain links TRBV28 to TRBJ2-2; D unresolved. The germline gives CDR1 MDHEN, CDR2 SYDVKM. Trimming shortened V by 6 bases and J by 0 bases, and 8 bases separated the two germline ends. CDR3 size: 14 residues. Filled out from reference TRBV28 and TRBJ2-2, the complete variable domain reads DVKVTQSSRYLVKRTGEKVFLECVQDMDHENMFWYRQDPGLGLRLIYFSYDVKMKEKGDIPEGYSVSREKKERFSLILESASTNQTSMYLCASRQLPNTGELFFGEGSRLTVL.

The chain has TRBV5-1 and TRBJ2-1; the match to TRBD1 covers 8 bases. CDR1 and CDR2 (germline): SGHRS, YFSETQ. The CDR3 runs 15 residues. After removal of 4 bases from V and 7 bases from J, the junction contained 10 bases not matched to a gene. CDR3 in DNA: TGCGCCAGCAGCAACTCAGGGGGCGCGAGGAATGAGCAGTTCTTC. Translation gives CASSNSGGARNEQFF.

As DNA, the CDR3 is TGCGCCAGCAGCCTAGCCCAGCGGGAGGGCACCGGGGAGCTGTTTTTT. This codes for CASSLAQREGTGELFF. This sequence joins TRBV4-1 and TRBJ2-2; 10 nucleotides match TRBD2. Germline trimming cut 4 bases from V and 4 bases from J; bases unmatched to any gene: 6. Germline V gene lookup returns CDR1 MGHRA and CDR2 YSYEKL. The CDR3 is made up of 16 amino acids.

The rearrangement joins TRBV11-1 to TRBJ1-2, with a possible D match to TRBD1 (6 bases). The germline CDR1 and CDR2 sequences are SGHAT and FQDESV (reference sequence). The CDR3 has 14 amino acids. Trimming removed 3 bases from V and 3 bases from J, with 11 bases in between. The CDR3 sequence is CASSFTTGYYGYTF. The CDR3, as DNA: TGTGCCAGCAGCTTCACGACAGGTTACTATGGCTACACCTTC.

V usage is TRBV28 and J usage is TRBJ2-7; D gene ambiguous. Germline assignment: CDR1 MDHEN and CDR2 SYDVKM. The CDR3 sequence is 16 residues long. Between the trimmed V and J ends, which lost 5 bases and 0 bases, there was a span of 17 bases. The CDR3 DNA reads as TGTGCCAGCAGTCCCCCCAAGACTGAGAGCTCCTACGAGCAGTACTTC. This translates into CASSPPKTESSYEQYF.

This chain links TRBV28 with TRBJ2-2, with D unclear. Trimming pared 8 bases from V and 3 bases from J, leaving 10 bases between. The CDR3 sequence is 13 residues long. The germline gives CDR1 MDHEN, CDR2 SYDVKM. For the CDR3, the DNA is TGTGCCAGCTTTGCGTGGGACACCGGGGAGCTGTTTTTT. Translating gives CASFAWDTGELFF.

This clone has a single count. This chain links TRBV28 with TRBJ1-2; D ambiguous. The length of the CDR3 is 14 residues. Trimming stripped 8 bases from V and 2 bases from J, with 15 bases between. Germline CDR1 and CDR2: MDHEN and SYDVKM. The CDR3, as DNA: TGTGCCAGCGGAGGGCCCGGTCAGAACTATGGCTACACCTTC. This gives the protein CASGGPGQNYGYTF.

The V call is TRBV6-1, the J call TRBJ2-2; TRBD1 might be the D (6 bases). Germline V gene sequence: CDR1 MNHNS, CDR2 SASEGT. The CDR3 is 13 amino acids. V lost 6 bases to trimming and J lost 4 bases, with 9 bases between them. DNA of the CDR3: TGTGCCAGCAGGCAGACAGGCACCGGGGAGCTGTTTTTT. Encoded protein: CASRQTGTGELFF.

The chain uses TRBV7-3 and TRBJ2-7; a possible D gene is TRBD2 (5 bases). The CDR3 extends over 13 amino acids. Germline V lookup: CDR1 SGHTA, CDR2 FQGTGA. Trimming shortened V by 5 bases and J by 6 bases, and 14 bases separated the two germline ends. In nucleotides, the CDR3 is TGTGCCAGCAGCCCGACCGGAGAGGGCGAGCAGTACTTC. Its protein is CASSPTGEGEQYF.

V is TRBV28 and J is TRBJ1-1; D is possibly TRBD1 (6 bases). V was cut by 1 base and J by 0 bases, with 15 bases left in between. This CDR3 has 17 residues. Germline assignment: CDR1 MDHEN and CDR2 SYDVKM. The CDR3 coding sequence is TGTGCCAGCAGTTTATCTCCAGGGGTGGGAATGAACACTGAAGCTTTCTTT. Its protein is CASSLSPGVGMNTEAFF. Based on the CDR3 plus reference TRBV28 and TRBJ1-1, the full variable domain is DVKVTQSSRYLVKRTGEKVFLECVQDMDHENMFWYRQDPGLGLRLIYFSYDVKMKEKGDIPEGYSVSREKKERFSLILESASTNQTSMYLCASSLSPGVGMNTEAFFGQGTRLTVV.

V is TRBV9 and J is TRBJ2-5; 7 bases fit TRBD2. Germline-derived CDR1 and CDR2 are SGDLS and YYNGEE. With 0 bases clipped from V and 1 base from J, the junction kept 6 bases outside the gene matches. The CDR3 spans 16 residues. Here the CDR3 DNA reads TGTGCCAGCAGCGTAGGAAACGGGAGGACCCAAGAGACCCAGTACTTC. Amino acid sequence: CASSVGNGRTQETQYF.

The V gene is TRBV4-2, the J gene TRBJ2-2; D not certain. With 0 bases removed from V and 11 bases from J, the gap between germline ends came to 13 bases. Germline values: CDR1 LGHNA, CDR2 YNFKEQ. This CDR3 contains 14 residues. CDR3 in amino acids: CASSQERLWSELFF. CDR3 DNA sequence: TGTGCCAGCAGCCAAGAGAGGTTGTGGTCAGAGCTGTTTTTT.

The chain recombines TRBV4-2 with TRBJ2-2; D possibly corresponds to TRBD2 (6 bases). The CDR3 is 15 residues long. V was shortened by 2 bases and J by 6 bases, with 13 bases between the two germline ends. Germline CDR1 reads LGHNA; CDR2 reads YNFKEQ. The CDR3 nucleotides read TGTGCCAGCAGCCAACCCCTAACTAGCTCCGGGGAGCTGTTTTTT. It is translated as CASSQPLTSSGELFF.